The 7 T cell receptor beta chains below come from one sample, sequenced in a study of cytomegalovirus exposure and HLA in healthy donors. TCRdb's table, derived via immunoSEQ multiplex PCR, lists solely in-frame clones and lacks some. The data contain 150,000 to 200,000 clones, 85% of them singletons. Input material: PBMCs. These receptors were taken from a man younger than 30 in good health and CMV-seropositive.

The chain couples TRBV11-2 to TRBJ2-1; perhaps TRBD1 as D (6 bases). CDR3 length equals 14 residues. Trimming removed 3 bases from V and 6 bases from J, with 12 bases in between. CDR1 SGHAT and CDR2 FQNNGV come from the germline V gene. As DNA, the CDR3 is TGTGCCAGCAGCTTCAGTCAGGGGCTCAATGAGCAGTTCTTC. Translated: CASSFSQGLNEQFF.

The CDR3 protein is CASSHGGRTDTQYF. For the CDR3, the DNA is TGCGCCAGCAGCCACGGGGGTCGTACAGATACGCAGTATTTT. The V gene is TRBV4-1, the J gene TRBJ2-3; possibly TRBD2 for D (6 bases). The CDR3 spans 14 residues. Trimming pared 3 bases from V and 3 bases from J, leaving 10 bases between. From germline, CDR1 is MGHRA and CDR2 YSYEKL.

The V call is TRBV6-1, the J call TRBJ2-2; tentative D call: TRBD2 (5 bases). V gave up 6 bases and J gave up 4 bases, with 9 bases separating them. From germline, CDR1 is MNHNS and CDR2 SASEGT. The CDR3 has 13 residues. The CDR3 sequence is CASRRATTGELFF. As DNA, the CDR3 is TGTGCCAGCAGGCGGGCGACCACCGGGGAGCTGTTTTTT.

The gene calls are TRBV5-1 and TRBJ2-7, with TRBD1 matching over 10 bases. From germline, CDR1 is SGHRS and CDR2 YFSETQ. The CDR3 extends over 17 amino acids. V trimming: 7 bases; J trimming: 2 bases; junction bases outside the gene matches: 15. The chain's CDR3 is CASGPGQGSTATYEQYF. DNA of the CDR3: TGCGCCAGCGGACCGGGACAGGGGTCTACTGCTACCTACGAGCAGTACTTC.

The V call is TRBV7-2, the J call TRBJ2-7; possible D gene TRBD1, 5 bases. Germline-derived CDR1 and CDR2 are SGHTA and FQGNSA. This CDR3 is 13 amino acids long. The ends were cut back, 3 bases at V and 3 bases at J, with 9 bases in the middle. CDR3 DNA: TGTGCCAGCAGCTTTGGCAGGGTCTACGAGCAGTACTTC. Residues: CASSFGRVYEQYF.

The chain carries TRBV10-1 and TRBJ2-5, with 10 bases aligning to TRBD1. J lost 4 bases, V lost 7 bases, and 12 bases had no gene match. This CDR3 comprises 16 residues. Germline assignment: CDR1 WNHNN and CDR2 SYGVQD (reference sequence). This CDR3 is CASTSGTGALRETQYF. The CDR3, as DNA: TGCGCCAGCACGTCTGGGACAGGGGCTCTCCGAGAGACCCAGTACTTC.

This CDR3 is CASSVQGGNYGYTF. CDR3 bases: TGTGCCAGCAGCGTGCAGGGTGGTAACTATGGCTACACCTTC. This chain links TRBV9 with TRBJ1-2; D might be TRBD1 (5 bases). The CDR3 runs to 14 residues. V dropped 2 bases and J dropped 1 base, with 9 bases sitting between them. Germline CDR1 reads SGDLS; CDR2 reads YYNGEE.